This TCR beta chain was retrieved from a study of tumor-infiltrating lymphocytes in primary liver carcinoma. Study-level background: The patient group consisted of men and women aged 30 to 69 years. Every sample contained roughly 3.65 to 7.5 million productive TCRbeta reads, and these numbers were similar from one tissue type to another.

This clonotype has at least ten counts. The antigen remains undetermined. Study findings and constraints: Tumor-adjacent and tumor-blood pairs shared a smaller degree of overlap than tumor region pairs.

Germline V CDR1 and CDR2: SQVTM, ANQGSEA. V lost 2 bases, J lost 5 bases, and 14 bases lay in between. The CDR3 is 14 residues long. A primer matching the constant region was used to make TCR beta cDNA from 500 to 650 ng of total RNA. The TCR beta library was amplified through three nested multiplex PCR rounds in a modified ARM-PCR procedure. Amplification in the first two PCR rounds was performed using TRBV1-TRBV30 forward primers and a C-beta reverse primer for approximately 10 cycles each. TCRdb reanalysed the multiplex PCR reads using MiXCR and keeps one entry per CDR3 protein. The sample consists of about 120,000 distinct CDR3 sequences, 55% to 65% of them appearing once. RNA and DNA were co-extracted from approximately 20-30 mg of unsorted bulk tissue. Chronic HBV infection was present in the patients, who were treatment-naive.

J is TRBJ2-3 and V is TRBV29-1; the D gene is possibly TRBD1 (5 bases). The sequencing sample was made of liver tumor tissue from sampling region 1. The subset denotes: tumor region T1, superior pole. The TCR was taken from a woman in her sixties with primary liver carcinoma and hepatitis B virus infection. The CDR3 region has the DNA TGCAGCGTTGAATACAGGAGCCATAGAGATACGCAGTATTTT. Protein: CSVEYRSHRDTQYF.